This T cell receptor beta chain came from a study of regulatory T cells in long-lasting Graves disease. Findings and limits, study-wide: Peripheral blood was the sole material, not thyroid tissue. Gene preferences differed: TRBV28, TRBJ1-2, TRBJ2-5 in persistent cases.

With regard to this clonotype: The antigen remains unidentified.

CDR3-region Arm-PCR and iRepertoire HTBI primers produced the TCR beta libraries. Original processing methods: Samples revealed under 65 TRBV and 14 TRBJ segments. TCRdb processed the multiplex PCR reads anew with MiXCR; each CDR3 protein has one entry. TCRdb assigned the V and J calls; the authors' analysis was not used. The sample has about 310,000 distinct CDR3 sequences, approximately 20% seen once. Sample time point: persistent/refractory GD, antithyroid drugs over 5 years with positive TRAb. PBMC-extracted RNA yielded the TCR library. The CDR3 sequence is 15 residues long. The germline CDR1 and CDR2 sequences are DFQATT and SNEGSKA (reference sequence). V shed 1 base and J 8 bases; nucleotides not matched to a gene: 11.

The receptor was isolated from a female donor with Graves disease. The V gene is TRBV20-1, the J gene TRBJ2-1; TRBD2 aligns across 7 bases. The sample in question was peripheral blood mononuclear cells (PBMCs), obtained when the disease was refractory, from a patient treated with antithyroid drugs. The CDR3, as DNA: TGCAGTGCTAGAGCGGCGACTAGCCCGGGGGATGAGCAGTTCTTC. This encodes CSARAATSPGDEQFF.